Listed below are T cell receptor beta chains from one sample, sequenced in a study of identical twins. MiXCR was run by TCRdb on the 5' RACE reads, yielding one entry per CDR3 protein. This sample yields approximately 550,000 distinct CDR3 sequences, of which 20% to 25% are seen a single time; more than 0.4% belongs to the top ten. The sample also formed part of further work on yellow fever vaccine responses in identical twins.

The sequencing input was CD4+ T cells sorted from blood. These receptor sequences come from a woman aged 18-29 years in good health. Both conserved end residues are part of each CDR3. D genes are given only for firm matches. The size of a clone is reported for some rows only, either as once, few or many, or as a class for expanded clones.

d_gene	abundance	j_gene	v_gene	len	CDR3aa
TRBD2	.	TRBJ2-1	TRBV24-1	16	CATSDAAGGAYNEQFF
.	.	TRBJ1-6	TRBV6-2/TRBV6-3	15	CASSYSRVWDSPLHF
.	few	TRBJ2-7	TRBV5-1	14	CASSSPGGYYEQYF
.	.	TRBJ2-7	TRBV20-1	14	CSASVYLFNHEQYF
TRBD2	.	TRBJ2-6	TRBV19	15	CASSSGSAGANVLTF
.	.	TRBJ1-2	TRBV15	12	CATGQINYGYTF
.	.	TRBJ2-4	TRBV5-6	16	CASSPPGLGAKNIQYF
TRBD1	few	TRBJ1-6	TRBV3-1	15	CASSQGDRARSPLHF
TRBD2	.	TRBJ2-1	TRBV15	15	CATSIRTSGGNEQFF
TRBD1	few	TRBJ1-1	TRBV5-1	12	CASSFDREGAFF
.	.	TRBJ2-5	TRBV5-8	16	CASSGGMLAGQETQYF
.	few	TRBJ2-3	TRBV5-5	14	CASRSDASEHTQYF
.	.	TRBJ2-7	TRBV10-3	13	CAISERQGYEQYF
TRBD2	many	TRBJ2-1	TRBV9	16	CASSATGGPIGSEQFF
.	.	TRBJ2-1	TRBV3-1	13	CASSQGGEGSQFF
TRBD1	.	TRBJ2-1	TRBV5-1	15	CASSLGQGRINEQFF
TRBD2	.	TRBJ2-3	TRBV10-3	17	CATSTTSGGRRTDTQYF
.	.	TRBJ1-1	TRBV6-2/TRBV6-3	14	CASSFTLWVTEAFF
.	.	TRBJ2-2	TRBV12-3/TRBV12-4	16	CASSLSGLAYTGELFF
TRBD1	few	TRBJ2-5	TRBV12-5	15	CASGLTGTGTGSQYF
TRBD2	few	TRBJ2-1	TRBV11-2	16	CASSPWTSGSGNEQFF
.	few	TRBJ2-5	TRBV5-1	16	CASSLVAGMNQETQYF
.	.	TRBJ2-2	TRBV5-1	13	CASSSDKRGELFF
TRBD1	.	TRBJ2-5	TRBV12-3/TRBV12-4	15	CASSLLQGALETQYF
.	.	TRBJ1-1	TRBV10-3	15	CAISAPSKSGTEAFF
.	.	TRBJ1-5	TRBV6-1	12	CASSEGGKPQHF
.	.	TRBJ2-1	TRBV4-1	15	CASSQGGLGYNEQFF
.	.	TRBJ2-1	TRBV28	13	CASSLEENDEQFF
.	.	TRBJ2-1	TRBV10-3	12	CAISDRDNEQFF
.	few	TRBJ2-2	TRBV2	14	CASRGGGGSGELFF